This T cell receptor (beta chain) was retrieved from a study of response to subunit inactivated influenza vaccine. Study conclusions and caveats: It was suggested by the authors that few new T cells are recruited by each seasonal influenza vaccination.

TCRdb recomputed calls from the RT-PCR reads with MiXCR, one row per CDR3 protein. Here the sample spans over 400,000 distinct CDR3 sequences, around 13% being singletons. For this clonotype: Its target is unknown.

Trimming shortened V by 0 bases and J by 7 bases, and 6 bases separated the two germline ends. This CDR3 region has 12 residues. Germline V CDR1 and CDR2: MGHRA, YSYEKL. The chain combines TRBV4-1 with TRBJ1-1; D remains unclear. The clonotype was recovered from a man aged 45-65 years who received an inactivated influenza vaccine. Sequenced material: PBMCs from blood, taken roughly 47 days after vaccination. CDR3: CASSQDGSEAFF. In nucleotides, the CDR3 is TGCGCCAGCAGCCAAGATGGCAGTGAAGCTTTCTTT.